Below are 30 T cell receptor beta chains sequenced from a single sample in a study of blood T cell repertoires in COVID-19. Libraries were prepared by immunoSEQ multiplex PCR; TCRdb keeps only in-frame clonotypes and omits some of them. This sample has some 500,000 clones, with approximately 88% found just once. The sequencing sample was made of PBMCs or T cells enriched from blood (not recorded which). These receptors all stem from a woman aged 40 to 50 who had recovered from COVID-19.

Concerning this clone itself: A read error may produce the germline difference seen at one junction end. The chain joins TRBV7-7 to TRBJ2-1; 15 positions agree with TRBD2. The CDR3 length is 20 residues. Germline values: CDR1 SSHAT, CDR2 FNYEAQ (reference sequence). The DNA of the CDR3 is TGTGCTAGCAGCCCCATATCTGGGACTAGCGGGAGGCCCTCCTACAATGAGCAGTTCTTC. As protein: CASSPISGTSGRPSYNEQFF. Supplemented by reference TRBV7-7 and TRBJ2-1, the full variable domain reads GAGVSQSPRYKVTKRGQDVTLRCDPISSHATLYWYQQALGQGPEFLTYFNYEAQPDKSGLPSDRFSAERPEGSISTLTIQRTEQRDSAMYRCASSPISGTSGRPSYNEQFFGPGTRLTVL.

CDR3 DNA sequence: TGTGCCTGGAGTAAAGAAGCACGAATAAACAATGAGCAGTTCTTC. This sequence encodes CAWSKEARINNEQFF. The chain has TRBV30 and TRBJ2-1, with D unclear. Germline CDR1 reads GTSNPN; CDR2 reads SVGIG (reference sequence). The CDR3 consists of 15 residues. The ends were cut back, 2 bases at V and 5 bases at J, with 16 bases in the middle.

The chain combines TRBV5-4 with TRBJ1-1, with D possibly being TRBD1 (6 bases). Germline loops: CDR1 SGHNT, CDR2 YYREEE (reference sequence). V lost 4 bases, J lost 11 bases, and 15 bases lay in between. The CDR3 has 12 amino acids. The CDR3 DNA follows: TGTGCCAGCAGCCTCCCAACAGGGCCGGCTTTCTTT. It yields the protein CASSLPTGPAFF.

This clone appeared a single time. The chain recombines TRBV19 with TRBJ1-2, with a possible D match to TRBD1 (6 bases). The length of the CDR3 is 15 residues. With 3 bases removed from V and 2 bases from J, the gap between germline ends came to 13 bases. CDR1 is LNHDA, CDR2 SQIVND, per germline (reference sequence). CDR3 in DNA: TGTGCCAGTAGTATTCCGACAGGTCCAAACTATGGCTACACCTTC. It codes for CASSIPTGPNYGYTF.

The chain carries TRBV6-5 and TRBJ1-5; D ambiguous. The CDR3 loop spans 15 amino acids. Trimming cost V 2 bases and J 2 bases, with 10 bases left between them. Germline V gene lookup returns CDR1 MNHEY and CDR2 SVGAGI. This chain's CDR3 is CASSYRGWGNQPQHF. CDR3 nucleotide sequence: TGTGCCAGCAGTTACCGGGGTTGGGGCAATCAGCCCCAGCATTTT.

V gene TRBV5-5 combines with J gene TRBJ1-1, with D unresolved. The CDR3 consists of 12 residues. V lost 0 bases and J lost 6, with 6 bases in between. Per the germline V gene, CDR1 is SGHKS and CDR2 is YYEKEE (reference sequence). The CDR3 sequence: CASSLGSAEAFF. The CDR3 nucleotides are TGTGCCAGCAGCTTGGGATCAGCTGAAGCTTTCTTT.

The chain carries TRBV11-2 and TRBJ2-7, with unresolved D. The germline V gene has CDR1 SGHAT and CDR2 FQNNGV. The CDR3 is 14 residues long. V shed 0 bases and J shed 3 bases, with 9 bases lying between them. The CDR3 nucleotides are TGTGCCAGCAGCTTAGACAGGCAATACTACGAGCAGTACTTC. Translating it yields CASSLDRQYYEQYF.

This rearrangement joins TRBV10-3 to TRBJ2-3; unclear D gene. This CDR3 has 15 amino acids. V dropped 2 bases and J dropped 0 bases, with 9 bases sitting between them. Germline lookup yields CDR1 ENHRY and CDR2 SYGVKD. CDR3 loop: CAISEGQASTDTQYF. DNA for the CDR3: TGTGCCATCAGTGAGGGGCAGGCGAGCACAGATACGCAGTATTTT.

The V gene is TRBV4-3, the J gene TRBJ1-3, with D hard to call. CDR3 size: 19 residues. Germline CDR1 is LGHNA and CDR2 is YSLEER. Trimming removed 0 bases from V and 4 bases from J, with 22 bases in between. The CDR3 bases are TGCGCCAGCAGCCAAGAACCCACCTACAGAGCAGAACACGGAAACACCATATATTTT. Translating gives CASSQEPTYRAEHGNTIYF.

The chain employs TRBV2 and TRBJ2-7; no reliable D call. V gave up 5 bases and J gave up 5 bases, with 4 bases separating them. The CDR3 consists of 10 residues. Germline values: CDR1 SNHLY, CDR2 FYNNEI. The CDR3 nucleotides are TGTGCCAGCAGTCTAAACGAGCAGTACTTC. Translated: CASSLNEQYF.

The gene calls are TRBV19 and TRBJ1-2; D gene uncertain. Germline-derived CDR1 and CDR2 are LNHDA and SQIVND (reference sequence). The CDR3 consists of 18 residues. Trimming removed 3 bases from V and 0 bases from J, with 20 bases in between. CDR3: CASSISVGRQTANYGYTF. In DNA, the CDR3 is TGTGCCAGTAGTATCAGTGTCGGCAGACAAACAGCTAACTATGGCTACACCTTC.

This clone was observed a single time. The chain carries TRBV7-9 and TRBJ2-1; 10 bases line up with TRBD2. The V gene end was trimmed by 11 bases and the J gene end by 5 bases; junction bases not matched to a gene: 6. CDR3 size: 13 residues. CDR1 SEHNR and CDR2 FQNEAQ come from the germline V gene (reference sequence). CDR3 in amino acids: CAWRTSGHNEQFF. CDR3 in DNA: TGTGCCTGGAGGACTAGCGGTCACAATGAGCAGTTCTTC.

This CDR3 reads CASSLLIVAGLSTDTQYF. The CDR3 DNA follows: TGTGCCAGCAGCCTCTTAATAGTAGCGGGGCTGAGCACAGATACGCAGTATTTT. The chain is built from TRBV5-6 and TRBJ2-3, with 8 bases matching TRBD2. Germline V gene data show CDR1 as SGHDT and CDR2 as YYEEEE. J gave up 0 bases and V 4 bases, and 13 bases lay outside the gene matches. This CDR3 comprises 18 residues.

This clone was observed a single time. CDR3 nucleotides: TGTGCCAGCAGACCCGTTGGGGGGTCTGAAGCTTTCTTT. This codes for CASRPVGGSEAFF. This chain uses TRBV25-1 with TRBJ1-1; possibly TRBD1 for D (5 bases). With 6 bases removed from V and 6 bases from J, the gap between germline ends came to 14 bases. The CDR3 is 13 amino acids. The germline gives CDR1 MGHDK, CDR2 SYGVNS.

The chain employs TRBV7-8 and TRBJ1-1; D uncertain. Trimming shortened V by 5 bases and J by 1 base, and 17 bases separated the two germline ends. Germline-derived CDR1 and CDR2 are SGHVS and FQNEAQ. There are 16 residues in the CDR3. As DNA, the CDR3 is TGTGCCAGCAGCCTTTCGACCGGCCGGAGGAACACTGAAGCTTTCTTT. This sequence encodes CASSLSTGRRNTEAFF.

The V gene is TRBV29-1, the J gene TRBJ1-1, with no clear D. The CDR3 length is 13 residues. The germline gives CDR1 SQVTM, CDR2 ANQGSEA. V lost 4 bases and J lost 4, with 13 bases in between. CDR3 coding DNA: TGCAGCGTTGGTCAGGCTTCGAGCACTGAAGCTTTCTTT. This encodes CSVGQASSTEAFF.

The chain is built from TRBV5-6 and TRBJ2-3; the D gene is possibly TRBD1 (5 bases). CDR1 and CDR2 (germline): SGHDT, YYEEEE. V lost 4 bases and J lost 2, with 14 bases in between. CDR3 size: 15 residues. The CDR3 region has the DNA TGTGCCAGCAGCCCCCAAGGGGTAACCACAGATACGCAGTATTTT. Encoded protein: CASSPQGVTTDTQYF.

The gene calls are TRBV6-1 and TRBJ1-5; the D gene is possibly TRBD1 (6 bases). The V end was cut by 1 base, the J end by 0 bases, with 10 bases between. The CDR3 spans 16 residues. CDR1 is MNHNS and CDR2 is SASEGT in the germline V gene. The DNA of the CDR3 is TGTGCCAGCAGTGAAGAGGACAGTTATAGCAATCAGCCCCAGCATTTT. Protein product: CASSEEDSYSNQPQHF.

The V gene is TRBV4-3, the J gene TRBJ1-2; D not certain. In germline, CDR1 is LGHNA, CDR2 YSLEER. This CDR3 spans 15 amino acids. V lost 0 bases and J 1 base, leaving 9 bases between the germline ends. The CDR3 loop is CASSQDRYSNYGYTF. The DNA for the CDR3 is TGCGCCAGCAGCCAAGATCGGTACAGTAACTATGGCTACACCTTC.

There are a few counts of this clone. The CDR3 nucleotides are TGTGCCAGCAGTTACGCACTAGCGGGAGGGAATGAGCAGTTCTTC. Protein: CASSYALAGGNEQFF. The chain combines TRBV6-5 with TRBJ2-1; 13 bases match TRBD2. Germline assignment: CDR1 MNHEY and CDR2 SVGAGI. The CDR3 sequence is 15 residues long. J lost 7 bases, V lost 2 bases, and 2 bases had no gene match.

The V gene is TRBV29-1, the J gene TRBJ2-7; 7 bases are a match to TRBD1. Germline V gene data show CDR1 as SQVTM and CDR2 as ANQGSEA. The V and J ends lost 6 bases and 3 bases, in that order; junction bases with no gene match: 14. The CDR3 contains 15 residues. Here the CDR3 DNA reads TGCAGCGTCCCCAAGGGTGGGACAGCTAACTACGAGCAGTACTTC. This sequence encodes CSVPKGGTANYEQYF.

This clone has just a few counts. The genes are TRBV5-1 and TRBJ2-7; D is unresolved. The CDR3 sequence is 15 residues long. CDR1 is SGHRS, CDR2 YFSETQ, per germline. Trimming cost V 2 bases and J 3 bases, with 15 bases left between them. The CDR3 nucleotides are TGCGCCAGCAGCTTCGACTCACCGAGATACTACGAGCAGTACTTC. Translated, it gives CASSFDSPRYYEQYF.

The V gene is TRBV28, the J gene TRBJ1-4; D not resolved. CDR3 length: 20 residues. CDR1 and CDR2 (germline): MDHEN, SYDVKM. The germline V and J ends were trimmed by 8 bases and 4 bases, with 32 bases remaining between them. The CDR3 spells CASGLYVRPHSARGNEKLFF. The CDR3 bases are TGTGCCAGCGGATTGTATGTGAGACCCCATTCGGCGCGAGGTAATGAAAAACTGTTTTTT.

The CDR3 sequence: CASSPRGGSYNEQFF. In DNA form, the CDR3 reads TGTGCCAGCAGCCCCCGAGGGGGCTCCTACAATGAGCAGTTCTTC. The rearrangement links TRBV7-2 to TRBJ2-1; tentative D call: TRBD1 (6 bases). Germline V gene lookup returns CDR1 SGHTA and CDR2 FQGNSA. The CDR3 runs 15 residues. V was trimmed by 5 bases and J by 0 bases, leaving 11 bases between them.

This clone has only one observation. V gene TRBV19 combines with J gene TRBJ2-7; TRBD2 matches 8 bases. Germline V lookup: CDR1 LNHDA, CDR2 SQIVND (reference sequence). The V and J ends lost 5 bases and 3 bases, in that order; junction bases with no gene match: 9. The length of the CDR3 is 15 residues. The CDR3 sequence is CASSRRISGNYEQYF. CDR3 coding DNA: TGTGCCAGTAGTCGGAGGATTAGCGGGAACTACGAGCAGTACTTC.

The V gene is TRBV30, the J gene TRBJ2-3; possible D gene TRBD1, 6 bases. CDR3 size: 15 residues. In germline, CDR1 is GTSNPN, CDR2 SVGIG (reference sequence). V gave up 2 bases and J gave up 3 bases, with 15 bases separating them. This CDR3 is CAWSPPGHRTDTQYF. The CDR3 nucleotides read TGTGCCTGGAGTCCGCCGGGACATAGAACAGATACGCAGTATTTT.

This chain uses TRBV11-3 with TRBJ1-1, with D uncertain. The CDR3 is made up of 12 amino acids. Germline loops: CDR1 SGHNT, CDR2 YENEEA. V shed 4 bases and J shed 12 bases, with 15 bases lying between them. The CDR3 loop is CASSSEISNTFF. In DNA, the CDR3 is TGTGCCAGCAGCTCCGAGATCTCAAATACTTTCTTT.

This sequence joins TRBV29-1 and TRBJ2-7, with 10 bases aligning to TRBD2. CDR1 and CDR2 from the germline V gene are SQVTM and ANQGSEA. The trim removed 5 bases at V and 5 bases at J, leaving 9 bases unmatched. This CDR3 is 14 amino acids long. CDR3 sequence: CSVWQASGSNEQYF. The CDR3 DNA is TGCAGCGTTTGGCAGGCTAGCGGGAGCAACGAGCAGTACTTC.

The chain has TRBV15 and TRBJ1-2; TRBD1 aligns across 7 bases. V was clipped by 3 bases and J by 4 bases; unmatched bases: 8. CDR1 LNHNV and CDR2 YYDKDF come from the germline V gene (reference sequence). The CDR3 extends over 15 amino acids. The CDR3 loop is CATSRGQSQIYGYTF. The CDR3 region has the DNA TGTGCCACCAGCAGGGGACAGAGCCAAATCTATGGCTACACCTTC. Full variable domain (outside the CDR3, taken from reference TRBV15 and TRBJ1-2): DAMVIQNPRYQVTQFGKPVTLSCSQTLNHNVMYWYQQKSSQAPKLLFHYYDKDFNNEADTPDNFQSRRPNTSFCFLDIRSPGLGDTAMYLCATSRGQSQIYGYTFGSGTRLTVV.

This chain uses TRBV5-1 with TRBJ2-3; TRBD1 aligns across 8 bases. The CDR3 length is 18 residues. Unmatched junction bases numbered 11, after V lost 0 bases and J lost 2 bases. Germline lookup yields CDR1 SGHRS and CDR2 YFSETQ. CDR3 sequence reads: CASSLVGRAGGYTDTQYF. The CDR3 nucleotides are TGCGCCAGCAGCTTGGTGGGTCGGGCAGGGGGCTACACAGATACGCAGTATTTT.